This T cell receptor beta chain was sequenced for a study of T cell responses to AZD1222 COVID-19 vaccine (dated by TCRdb to the early 2020s). In the study overall: Because spike-specific TCR depth and breadth did not differ between the two schedules, AZD1222 recipients who got a second dose at roughly 4 weeks were pooled with those who got a second dose at roughly 12 weeks. TCR sequencing was performed for 233 trial participants, of whom 207 were given two doses of AZD1222 and 26 were given two doses of MenACWY control vaccine. Trial participants were enrolled by age into 18-55, 56-69 and 70-plus year subgroups, with about 150, 27 and 61 TCR-sequenced participants respectively.

The CDR3 regions of human TCRbeta chains were subjected to immunosequencing. The study's processing was this. TCRs in the repertoires were matched against a reference library of SARS-CoV-2-specific TCRs that had been generated with the MIRA antigen-specificity platform. Breadth was defined as the fraction of unique TCRs that were SARS-CoV-2-associated. Depth was defined as the fraction of total T cells that were SARS-CoV-2-associated. Using the MIRA data, every spike-specific TCR was mapped to the spike region that the TCR reacted to and assigned to either a CD4 or a CD8 class. Log10-transformed breadth and depth values were compared by one-way ANOVA with Sidak's multiple comparisons tests. Drawn from immuneACCESS, this table holds only the in-frame rearrangements with V and J called that TCRdb kept. Clones are partly lost; checked studies trace under half to an unresolved V gene and leave the rest unexplained. D and trimming were read from the DNA, whereas the V and J calls and clone size are those reported in that table. The sample table shows 68,000 or so clones, and about four fifths are seen once. The biggest ten clones account for about 12% of the sample.

Germline trimming: 9 bases from V, 5 bases from J; junction bases outside gene matches: 15. The CDR3 measures 15 amino acids from cysteine to phenylalanine. Only the CDR3 region is kept as DNA, spanning 45 bases read in frame from base 1. The germline V gene supplies CDR1 MNHEY and CDR2 SVGAGI. The time point label, as the study defines it: baseline before first vaccination. Vaccinee samples came from UK trials COV001 and COV002, including a single-blind randomized controlled phase 2/3 trial of AZD1222 (ChAdOx1 nCoV-19) in healthy adults. For TCRbeta chain sequencing, PBMC samples were collected from trial participants at day 0 and at day 28 after the second dose. Comments on this clone: No antigen is known for it. Per-base quality was not reported, and no clone a single base away is much larger than it.

On the study overall, not on this receptor specifically: After two AZD1222 doses, both the breadth and the depth of spike-specific TCRs were significantly higher than at day 0 and than in MenACWY recipients. Participants were mostly white British and included more females than males, and it was suggested by the authors that clonal diversity may have been underestimated. Vaccine-associated CD4 TCRs spanned the whole spike protein, with dominant responses in regions 160-218 and 743-854. In the small 56-69-year group, the increase in depth fell short of significance, most likely because of low power. Because no samples from the day 14 peak response were available, repertoires could be characterized only after the peak T cell response. Reportedly, almost half of the unique spike-specific TCRs recognized epitopes lying outside the regions that are mutated in the B.1.351 and B.1.1.7 variants. Conclusions about previously exposed vaccinees were limited because only six AZD1222 recipients were SARS-CoV-2 seropositive at baseline.

This sequence originates from an adult in good health. In this chain, TRBV6-5 is recombined with TRBJ1-1, with 7 bases aligning to TRBD1. The material was peripheral blood, obtained on day 0 of AZD1222 vaccination. The CDR3 is CASSRQGHSGTEAFF. The bases are TGTGCCAGTAGTAGACAGGGTCACTCTGGAACTGAAGCTTTCTTT.